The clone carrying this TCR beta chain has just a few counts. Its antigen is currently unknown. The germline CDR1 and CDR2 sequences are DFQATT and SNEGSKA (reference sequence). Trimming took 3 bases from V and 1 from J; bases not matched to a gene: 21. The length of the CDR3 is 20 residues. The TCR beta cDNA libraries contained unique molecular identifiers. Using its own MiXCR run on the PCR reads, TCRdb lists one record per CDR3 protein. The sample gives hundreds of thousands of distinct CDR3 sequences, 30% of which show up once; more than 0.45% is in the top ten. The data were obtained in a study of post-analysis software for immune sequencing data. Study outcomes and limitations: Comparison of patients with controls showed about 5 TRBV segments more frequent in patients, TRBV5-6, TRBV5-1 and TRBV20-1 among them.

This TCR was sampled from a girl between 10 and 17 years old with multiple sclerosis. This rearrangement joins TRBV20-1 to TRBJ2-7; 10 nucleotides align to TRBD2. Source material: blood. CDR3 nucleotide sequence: TGCAGTGCTAGTGAGCAACTTCGAGCGGGAGGGCCCTTCGGATCCTACGAGCAGTACTTC. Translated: CSASEQLRAGGPFGSYEQYF.